The 26 T cell receptor beta chains below all came from one sample that was sequenced in a study of T-cell reconstitution after alpha-beta-depleted transplantation in children. Preparation of the TCRbeta library used unique molecular identifiers. TCRdb called the PCR reads again in MiXCR, with one record for every CDR3 protein. The table lists about 410,000 distinct CDR3 sequences, roughly 21% of them singletons. Source: PBMCs from the stem cell graft donor, taken from the stem cell graft. All receptors come from a human donor who donated a stem cell graft to a child with acute myeloid leukemia.

Of note for this clonotype: A much more abundant neighbour one base away suggests this may be a read error. The chain carries TRBV11-2 and TRBJ1-1; 11 nucleotides agree with TRBD1. CDR1 is SGHAT, CDR2 FQNNGV, per germline. The CDR3 has 15 residues. CDR3 residues: CVSSPSDRGRTEAFF. The DNA of the CDR3 is TGTGTCAGCAGCCCATCGGACAGGGGGCGAACTGAAGCTTTCTTT.

This clonotype has at least ten counts. The chain carries TRBV12-3 or TRBV12-4 and TRBJ2-7; 7 positions match TRBD1. The CDR3 has 14 residues. After removal of 8 bases from V and 8 bases from J, the junction contained 15 bases not matched to a gene. CDR3 sequence reads: CASHLGGGSTKQYF. The CDR3 DNA follows: TGTGCCAGCCACTTAGGGGGCGGCTCTACGAAGCAGTACTTC.

The table lists this clonotype with many counts. V and J are TRBV4-2 and TRBJ2-7; 8 nucleotides line up with TRBD2. V lost 3 bases, J lost 1 base, and 8 bases stayed unmatched. CDR3 size: 16 residues. CDR1 is LGHNA and CDR2 is YNFKEQ in the germline V gene. CDR3 in amino acids: CASSQSSGRTSYEQYF. CDR3 nucleotides: TGTGCCAGCAGCCAGTCAAGCGGGAGAACATCCTACGAGCAGTACTTC.

This chain links TRBV6-2 or TRBV6-3 with TRBJ2-7; the D call may be TRBD1 or TRBD2 (5 bases each). Trimming took 1 base from V and 0 from J, leaving 10 bases between them. CDR3 length: 15 residues. In germline, CDR1 is MNHEY, CDR2 SVGEGT. The CDR3 reads CASSYWGPSSYEQYF. In nucleotides, the CDR3 is TGTGCCAGCAGTTACTGGGGACCCTCCTCCTACGAGCAGTACTTC.

The V and J genes are TRBV2 and TRBJ2-1, with 9 bases aligning to TRBD1. CDR3 length equals 15 residues. After removal of 11 bases from V and 6 bases from J, the junction contained 14 bases not matched to a gene. Germline V gives CDR1 SNHLY, CDR2 FYNNEI. The CDR3 DNA reads as TGTGCCGGAACTGGACGGGACAGGGTGGGCAATGAGCAGTTCTTC. Translating gives CAGTGRDRVGNEQFF.

In this sample, this clonotype turned up a few times. The chain's CDR3 is CASTSGPTVSQPQHF. In DNA, the CDR3 is TGTGCCAGCACCTCCGGACCGACGGTCAGTCAGCCCCAGCATTTT. This sequence joins TRBV28 and TRBJ1-5, with D unclear. V lost 7 bases, J lost 6 bases, and 19 bases lay in between. Germline CDR1 MDHEN, CDR2 SYDVKM. This CDR3 spans 15 amino acids. The full variable domain, its missing parts supplied by reference TRBV28 and TRBJ1-5, is DVKVTQSSRYLVKRTGEKVFLECVQDMDHENMFWYRQDPGLGLRLIYFSYDVKMKEKGDIPEGYSVSREKKERFSLILESASTNQTSMYLCASTSGPTVSQPQHFGDGTRLSIL.

This clonotype appeared a few times. This chain connects TRBV27 to TRBJ2-5; tentatively, D is TRBD2 (6 bases). The V end lost 4 bases, the J end lost 5 bases, and 17 bases lay between the germline ends. Looked up from germline, CDR1 is MNHEY and CDR2 is SMNVEV (reference sequence). The CDR3 runs 15 residues. The CDR3 here is CASSSPLEGLETQYF. The CDR3 nucleotides read TGTGCCAGCAGTTCACCCCTGGAGGGTTTGGAGACCCAGTACTTC.

This clonotype was recorded many times. This chain connects TRBV28 to TRBJ1-5, with TRBD1 matching over 8 bases. Germline V gene sequence: CDR1 MDHEN, CDR2 SYDVKM. V dropped 5 bases and J dropped 3; count of bases not matched to a gene: 12. This CDR3 contains 17 residues. The CDR3 DNA sequence: TGTGCCAGCAGTGCCCCAGGGGGCGGGAATCTCAATCAGCCCCAGCATTTT. Translating it yields CASSAPGGGNLNQPQHF.

This chain links TRBV12-3 or TRBV12-4 with TRBJ2-2, with TRBD1 matching 7 bases. The V segment lost 7 bases and the J segment 7 bases; nucleotides outside the gene matches: 6. This CDR3 region has 13 residues. In nucleotides, the CDR3 is TGTGCCAGCAACACAGGGGTGGTCGGGGAGCTGTTTTTT. Translating it yields CASNTGVVGELFF.

The chain is built from TRBV24-1 and TRBJ2-1, with TRBD2 matching 14 bases. Germline CDR1 reads KGHDR; CDR2 reads SFDVKD. The CDR3 contains 15 residues. The J segment lost 11 bases and the V segment lost 4 bases, leaving 6 bases of the junction unmatched. CDR3 coding DNA: TGTGCCACCAGTGACCGGGGACTAGCGGGAGACAAGCAGTTCTTC. It is translated as CATSDRGLAGDKQFF.

This chain links TRBV7-2 with TRBJ2-3; 12 bases are shared with TRBD1. V was clipped by 0 bases and J by 11 bases; unmatched bases: 15. This CDR3 region has 18 residues. In germline, CDR1 is SGHTA, CDR2 FQGNSA. The CDR3 protein is CASSLASMEAGQGALQYF. In DNA, the CDR3 is TGTGCCAGCAGCTTAGCCTCTATGGAAGCGGGACAGGGGGCTTTGCAGTATTTT.

The V gene is TRBV24-1, the J gene TRBJ2-7, with D possibly TRBD1 on 5 matching bases. Germline assignment: CDR1 KGHDR and CDR2 SFDVKD. The ends were cut back, 9 bases at V and 7 bases at J, with 18 bases in the middle. The CDR3 is made up of 13 amino acids. The DNA for the CDR3 is TGTGCCACCCAGGGATCCCCGCAGAGGGAGCAGTACTTC. It is translated as CATQGSPQREQYF.

The V gene is TRBV7-9, the J gene TRBJ2-3; TRBD2 matches 12 bases. With 4 bases clipped from V and 6 bases from J, the junction kept 8 bases outside the gene matches. The germline CDR1 and CDR2 sequences are SEHNR and FQNEAQ (reference sequence). This CDR3 has 16 amino acids. Here the CDR3 reads CASSSSTSGRSDTQYF. The CDR3, as DNA: TGTGCCAGCAGCTCCTCGACTAGCGGGAGATCGGATACGCAGTATTTT. The complete variable domain, with remaining parts taken from reference TRBV7-9 and TRBJ2-3, reads DTGVSQNPRHKITKRGQNVTFRCDPISEHNRLYWYRQTLGQGPEFLTYFQNEAQLEKSRLLSDRFSAERPKGSFSTLEIQRTEQGDSAMYLCASSSSTSGRSDTQYFGPGTRLTVL.

The sample holds one count of this clonotype. CDR3 loop: CASSHTLSTDTQYF. The CDR3 DNA reads as TGTGCCAGCAGCCACACCCTTAGCACAGATACGCAGTATTTT. The chain has TRBV6-2 or TRBV6-3 and TRBJ2-3; no clear D. Germline lookup yields CDR1 MNHEY and CDR2 SVGEGT. V was pared by 6 bases and J by 0 bases, with 10 bases between. The CDR3 loop spans 14 amino acids.

This clonotype has more than one count but fewer than ten. The CDR3 reads CATSDLPGLATGQFF. In nucleotides, the CDR3 is TGTGCCACCAGTGATTTGCCTGGACTAGCGACCGGGCAGTTCTTC. The chain combines TRBV24-1 with TRBJ2-1; 9 bases align to TRBD2. There are 15 residues in the CDR3. Looked up from germline, CDR1 is KGHDR and CDR2 is SFDVKD. V dropped 0 bases and J dropped 12; count of bases not matched to a gene: 8.

This clonotype was seen at least ten times. The J gene is TRBJ2-7, the V gene TRBV4-1, with a weak D call TRBD2 (5 bases). The CDR3 length is 13 residues. Germline V gives CDR1 MGHRA, CDR2 YSYEKL. The V gene lost 4 bases and the J gene lost 4 bases, with 11 bases spanning the gap. CDR3 nucleotide sequence: TGCGCCAGCAGCCCTCGCGGCGGGTACGAGCAGTACTTC. As protein: CASSPRGGYEQYF.

This chain links TRBV28 with TRBJ2-7, with TRBD2 matching 7 bases. Germline V gene sequence: CDR1 MDHEN, CDR2 SYDVKM. The CDR3 consists of 14 residues. V lost 2 bases to trimming and J lost 5 bases; unmatched junction nucleotides: 6. CDR3 region: CASSLRGLSHEQYF. CDR3 nucleotides: TGTGCCAGCAGTTTACGGGGACTAAGCCACGAGCAGTACTTC.

The chain links TRBV12-3 or TRBV12-4 to TRBJ2-1, with TRBD1 identical over 9 bases. J gave up 2 bases and V 6 bases, and 5 bases lay outside the gene matches. The CDR3 consists of 15 residues. CDR3 residues: CASRVGQGTYNEQFF. CDR3 sequence (DNA): TGTGCCAGCAGGGTTGGACAGGGGACCTACAATGAGCAGTTCTTC.

This chain uses TRBV27 with TRBJ2-1; D uncertain. This CDR3 spans 14 amino acids. The germline V gene encodes CDR1 MNHEY and CDR2 SMNVEV (reference sequence). V was clipped by 4 bases and J by 0 bases, with 7 bases between them. The CDR3, as DNA: TGTGCCAGCAGTTCAGTTAGCTCCTACAATGAGCAGTTCTTC. Its protein product is CASSSVSSYNEQFF.

CDR3 DNA: TGTGCCAGCTCACCGGTAGGGGGGGAGCAGTACTTC. Translation gives CASSPVGGEQYF. J is TRBJ2-7 and V is TRBV18; D is tentatively TRBD1 or TRBD2 (6 bases each). Germline CDR1 is KGHSH and CDR2 is LQKENI. Trimming stripped 3 bases from V and 7 bases from J, with 10 bases between. This CDR3 is 12 amino acids long.

This sequence joins TRBV12-3 or TRBV12-4 and TRBJ2-1; TRBD1 agrees at 8 bases. V was clipped by 6 bases and J by 1 base; unmatched bases: 5. CDR3 length: 15 residues. This CDR3 reads CASRARGPSYNEQFF. CDR3 DNA: TGTGCCAGCAGAGCCAGGGGGCCGTCCTACAATGAGCAGTTCTTC.

This clonotype was found many times. The gene calls are TRBV25-1 and TRBJ2-7, with D unresolved. V was clipped by 10 bases and J by 0 bases, with 10 bases between them. There are 12 residues in the CDR3. Germline CDR1 reads MGHDK; CDR2 reads SYGVNS. As DNA, the CDR3 is TGTGCCACTACACTAAACTCCTACGAGCAGTACTTC. Its protein product is CATTLNSYEQYF.

There are many counts of this clonotype. The chain has TRBV29-1 and TRBJ1-5; D might be TRBD1 (5 bases). The V end lost 4 bases, the J end lost 5 bases, and 15 bases lay between the germline ends. Germline V lookup: CDR1 SQVTM, CDR2 ANQGSEA. The CDR3 is made up of 14 amino acids. CDR3 loop: CSVAVGASDQPQHF. The CDR3 DNA reads TGCAGCGTTGCGGTTGGGGCTTCGGATCAGCCCCAGCATTTT.

This clonotype was seen many times. This rearrangement joins TRBV20-1 to TRBJ2-1; D might be TRBD1 (6 bases). The CDR3 is made up of 13 amino acids. Deletions cut 8 bases from V and 5 bases from J, with 16 bases between. Germline V lookup: CDR1 DFQATT, CDR2 SNEGSKA (reference sequence). Here the CDR3 reads CSTYRVSNNEQFF. In nucleotides, the CDR3 is TGCAGTACCTACAGGGTTTCAAACAATGAGCAGTTCTTC.

The chain has TRBV3-1 and TRBJ2-7; TRBD1 matches 8 bases. The CDR3 spans 13 residues. Trimming removed 7 bases from V and 3 bases from J; junction bases left unmatched: 5. Germline V lookup: CDR1 LGHDT, CDR2 YNNKEL (reference sequence). The CDR3 nucleotides read TGTGCCAGCAACCAGGGGACAGGCTACGAGCAGTACTTC. This gives the protein CASNQGTGYEQYF.

This clonotype was picked up a small number of times. The V gene is TRBV4-1, the J gene TRBJ1-6, with D unresolved. CDR1 and CDR2 from the germline V gene are MGHRA and YSYEKL. V lost 1 base and J lost 4, with 11 bases in between. The CDR3 is made up of 16 amino acids. The CDR3 DNA sequence: TGCGCCAGCAGCCAAGTCGGAACAGAATATAATTCACCCCTCCACTTT. This gives the protein CASSQVGTEYNSPLHF.